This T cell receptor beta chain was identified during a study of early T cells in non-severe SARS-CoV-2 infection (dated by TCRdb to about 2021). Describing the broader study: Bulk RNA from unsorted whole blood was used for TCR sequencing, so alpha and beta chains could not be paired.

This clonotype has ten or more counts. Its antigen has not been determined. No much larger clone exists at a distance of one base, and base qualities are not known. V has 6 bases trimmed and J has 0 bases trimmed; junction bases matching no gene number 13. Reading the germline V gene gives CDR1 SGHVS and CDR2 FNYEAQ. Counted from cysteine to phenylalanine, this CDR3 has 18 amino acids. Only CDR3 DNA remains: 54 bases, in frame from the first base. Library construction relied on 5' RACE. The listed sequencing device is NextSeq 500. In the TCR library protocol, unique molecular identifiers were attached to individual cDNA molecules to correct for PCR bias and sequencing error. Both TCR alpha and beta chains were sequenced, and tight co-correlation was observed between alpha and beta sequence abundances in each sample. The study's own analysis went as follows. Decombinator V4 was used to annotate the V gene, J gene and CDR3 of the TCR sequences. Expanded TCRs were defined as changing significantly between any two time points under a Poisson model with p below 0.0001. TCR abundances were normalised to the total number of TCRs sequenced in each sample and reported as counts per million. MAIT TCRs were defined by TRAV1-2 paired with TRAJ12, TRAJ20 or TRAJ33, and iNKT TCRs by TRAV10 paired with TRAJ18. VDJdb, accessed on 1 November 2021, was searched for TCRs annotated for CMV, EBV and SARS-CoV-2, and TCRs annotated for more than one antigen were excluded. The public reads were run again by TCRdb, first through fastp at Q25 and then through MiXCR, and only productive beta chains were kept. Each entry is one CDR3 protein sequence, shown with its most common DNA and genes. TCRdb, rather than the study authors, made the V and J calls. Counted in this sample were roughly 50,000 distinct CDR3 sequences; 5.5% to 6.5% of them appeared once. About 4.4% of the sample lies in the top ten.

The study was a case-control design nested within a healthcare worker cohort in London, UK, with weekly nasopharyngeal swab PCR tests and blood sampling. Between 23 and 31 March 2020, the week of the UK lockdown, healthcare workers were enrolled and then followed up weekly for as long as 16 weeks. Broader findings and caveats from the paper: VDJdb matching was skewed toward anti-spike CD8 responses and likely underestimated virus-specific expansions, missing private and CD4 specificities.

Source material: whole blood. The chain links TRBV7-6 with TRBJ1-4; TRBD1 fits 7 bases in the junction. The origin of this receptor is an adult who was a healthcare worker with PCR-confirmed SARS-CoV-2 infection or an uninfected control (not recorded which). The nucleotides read TGTGCCAGCAGAGGCTACACAGGGGCTACTACAACTAATGAAAAACTGTTTTTT. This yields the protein CASRGYTGATTTNEKLFF.